The following is a T cell receptor beta chain sequence with its context. This record belongs to a study of CD8+CD57+ T cells in acquired aplastic anemia. Across the study: Sorted CD4+ and CD8+ cell DNA averaged about 3 ug.

CDR3 and TCR beta VDJ profiling relied on genomic DNA as the template. TCRdb re-analysed the reads in MiXCR, keeping a single row per CDR3 protein. The table lists approximately 470,000 distinct CDR3 sequences, about a third of them singletons. The authors sequenced patients whose flow cytometry had shown CD8+CD57+ cell expansion. Among the patients, none had received any therapy at the time of blood sampling. The CDR3 is 15 residues long. Germline V gene sequence: CDR1 DFQATT, CDR2 SNEGSKA (reference sequence). Unmatched junction bases numbered 8, after V lost 6 bases and J lost 4 bases. The genes are TRBV20-1 and TRBJ2-7, with TRBD2 matching 14 bases. The specimen was sorted CD4+, CD8+, or CD8+CD57+ T cells (not recorded which) from PBMCs. The TCR comes from a human donor with aplastic anemia. CDR3 in amino acids: CSAPGLAGVGYEQYF. In nucleotides, the CDR3 is TGCAGTGCCCCGGGACTAGCGGGAGTTGGGTACGAGCAGTACTTC.